This T cell receptor beta chain stems from a study of shared clonotypes between healthy human individuals. Germline assignment: CDR1 MNHNS and CDR2 SASEGT. The CDR3 consists of 14 residues. V gave up 4 bases and J gave up 9 bases; unmatched junction bases: 6. Sequencing was at deep level. It was across several immunoSEQ plates that each subset's genomic DNA was evenly split. Some 31,000 T cell genomes (approximately 300 ng DNA) went into each PBMC replicate. Assay used: immunoSEQ multiplex PCR; TCRdb lists only in-frame clones, some missing. This sample has approximately 500,000 clones, with about four fifths found just once. This clone was picked up many times.

The rearrangement links TRBV6-1 to TRBJ2-2, with TRBD1 matching over 9 bases. This TCR derives from a woman aged 40 to 55 in good health. Some clones in this sample may be carry-over from other donors' samples. The sample taken for sequencing was PBMCs. CDR3 sequence reads: CASSGTGEVRELFF. CDR3 nucleotides: TGTGCCAGCAGTGGGACAGGGGAAGTCCGGGAGCTGTTTTTT.